These 8 T cell receptor beta chains were all obtained from the same sample, sequenced in a study of OX40 agonist ivuxolimab in advanced cancers. Sequencing was performed with immunoSEQ multiplex PCR; in TCRdb, only in-frame clones are kept and a portion is missing. This sample yields approximately 58,000 clones, of which 75% to 90% are seen a single time; 0.76% belongs to the top ten. Material: CD4+ or CD8+ T cells sorted from blood, obtained in a trial of the OX40 agonist ivuxolimab. The receptors here all came from an adult with an advanced solid tumor such as melanoma, head and neck, liver or kidney cancer.

V gene TRBV28 combines with J gene TRBJ1-1; possible D gene TRBD1, 6 bases. This CDR3 is built from 14 residues. Germline CDR1 and CDR2: MDHEN and SYDVKM. V dropped 5 bases and J dropped 9 bases, with 19 bases sitting between them. CDR3: CASSPLGGLGQAFF. For the CDR3, the DNA is TGTGCCAGCAGTCCCCTTGGGGGGCTAGGTCAAGCTTTCTTT.

The genes are TRBV19 and TRBJ1-2, with no clear D. This CDR3 spans 12 amino acids. Germline V CDR1 and CDR2: LNHDA, SQIVND (reference sequence). Trimming left V 5 bases short and J 1 base short, with 5 bases between. CDR3 bases: TGTGCCAGTAGTCCGATTAACTATGGCTACACCTTC. Translation: CASSPINYGYTF. The full variable domain, rest sourced from reference TRBV19 and TRBJ1-2, is DGGITQSPKYLFRKEGQNVTLSCEQNLNHDAMYWYRQDPGQGLRLIYYSQIVNDFQKGDIAEGYSVSREKKESFPLTVTSAQKNPTAFYLCASSPINYGYTFGSGTRLTVV.

The V and J genes are TRBV5-6 and TRBJ1-1; D uncertain. The V and J ends lost 5 bases and 7 bases respectively, with 12 bases between them. Germline CDR1 and CDR2: SGHDT and YYEEEE. The CDR3 runs 12 residues. The CDR3 DNA reads TGTGCCAGCAGTAGACTAGCTGGTGAAGCTTTCTTT. Encoded protein: CASSRLAGEAFF.

The chain uses TRBV11-2 and TRBJ2-7, with 12 bases that match TRBD2. The germline V gene encodes CDR1 SGHAT and CDR2 FQNNGV. This CDR3 comprises 15 residues. V shed 5 bases, J shed 5 bases, and the junction held 7 bases outside the gene matches. CDR3 in DNA: TGTGCCAGCAGCCTTCCCCGACTAGCGGGAGACGAGCAGTACTTC. Its protein product is CASSLPRLAGDEQYF.

The chain is built from TRBV6-5 and TRBJ2-2, with a tentative D call TRBD1 (5 bases). V lost 10 bases to trimming and J lost 4 bases, with 10 bases between them. CDR3 length: 12 residues. Germline V gene sequence: CDR1 MNHEY, CDR2 SVGAGI. The CDR3 sequence: CATYRSTGELFF. In DNA, the CDR3 is TGTGCCACCTACAGGAGCACCGGGGAGCTGTTTTTT.

This sequence joins TRBV7-2 and TRBJ1-1; D is possibly TRBD1 (5 bases). The CDR3 spans 16 residues. V was cut by 1 base and J by 10 bases, with 22 bases left in between. Looked up from germline, CDR1 is SGHTA and CDR2 is FQGNSA. The CDR3 DNA is TGTGCCAGCAGCTTAGTTCCCTATGCAGGACAAAGTAGAGCTTTCTTT. Translated: CASSLVPYAGQSRAFF.

V and J are TRBV7-2 and TRBJ2-1, with 7 bases identical to TRBD2. This CDR3 comprises 16 residues. Trimming cost V 5 bases and J 2 bases; bases outside gene matches: 9. The germline V gene encodes CDR1 SGHTA and CDR2 FQGNSA. The DNA of the CDR3 is TGTGCCAGCAGCCCAAGGGCGGGAGTCACCTACAATGAGCAGTTCTTC. Amino acid sequence: CASSPRAGVTYNEQFF.

The chain links TRBV27 to TRBJ2-3; 13 bases are shared with TRBD2. The CDR3 extends over 18 amino acids. Germline CDR1 and CDR2: MNHEY and SMNVEV (reference sequence). J was trimmed by 0 bases and V by 1 base; bases with no gene match: 4. For the CDR3, the DNA is TGTGCCAGCAGTTTATATACTAGCGGGAGGGGGAGCACAGATACGCAGTATTTT. It specifies CASSLYTSGRGSTDTQYF.